Listed below are T cell receptor beta chains from one sample, sequenced in a study of regulatory T cells in long-lasting Graves disease. TCRdb itself ran the multiplex PCR reads through MiXCR, one entry per CDR3 protein. The sample has 600,000 to 800,000 distinct CDR3 sequences; approximately 31% are singletons. This material consisted of peripheral blood mononuclear cells (PBMCs), taken when the disease was refractory, from a patient treated with antithyroid drugs. Source of these receptors: a female donor with Graves disease. Both conserved end residues are part of each CDR3. The order of the fields is clone size, V gene, D gene, J gene, CDR3 protein, CDR3 DNA. The D gene is left open where the match is weak. Part of the rows lack a size; the others show once, few, many or a class for expanded clones.

NA	TRBV25-1	NA	TRBJ1-6	CASSPWSGENSPLHF	TGTGCCAGCAGTCCTTGGTCAGGGGAAAATTCACCCCTCCACTTT
NA	TRBV27	NA	TRBJ2-2	CASSFEGVRPIVWGTGELFF	TGTGCCAGCAGTTTCGAGGGAGTGCGTCCGATTGTGTGGGGCACCGGGGAGCTGTTTTTT
few	TRBV19	TRBD1	TRBJ1-2	CAGPGTGVYGYTF	TGTGCCGGCCCCGGGACAGGGGTTTATGGCTACACCTTC
NA	TRBV19	NA	TRBJ2-5	CASSPMAGTFQETQYF	TGTGCCAGTAGCCCTATGGCGGGGACTTTCCAAGAGACCCAGTACTTC
NA	TRBV6-9	NA	TRBJ1-6	CASSYDGDFRSPLHF	TGTGCCAGCAGTTATGACGGGGATTTTAGATCACCCCTCCACTTT
NA	TRBV12-3/TRBV12-4	NA	TRBJ2-5	CASSPPPNHGTQYF	TGTGCCAGCAGCCCACCCCCAAATCACGGGACCCAGTACTTC
NA	TRBV6-1	TRBD1	TRBJ1-5	CTSRETGTGQPQHF	TGTACCAGCAGGGAGACAGGGACGGGGCAGCCCCAGCATTTT
NA	TRBV20-1	TRBD2	TRBJ2-5	CSRLADNQETQYF	TGCAGTCGGCTAGCGGATAACCAAGAGACCCAGTACTTC
many	TRBV9	TRBD2	TRBJ2-2	CASSVASGGNTGELFF	TGTGCCAGCAGTGTCGCTAGCGGAGGGAACACCGGGGAGCTGTTTTTT
many	TRBV11-2	NA	TRBJ1-6	CASSLAGGFSSYNSPLHF	TGTGCCAGCAGCTTAGCGGGAGGATTCAGCTCCTATAATTCACCCCTCCACTTT
NA	TRBV7-9	NA	TRBJ2-7	CASSPVGGYYEQYF	TGTGCCAGCAGCCCGGTGGGGGGATACTACGAGCAGTACTTC
NA	TRBV6-5	NA	TRBJ1-1	CASSYLTRTHTEAFF	TGTGCCAGCAGTTACCTAACCCGGACTCACACTGAAGCTTTCTTT
NA	TRBV3-1	NA	TRBJ1-1	CASSQDPGRYTEAFF	TGTGCCAGCAGCCAAGACCCGGGGAGGTACACTGAAGCTTTCTTT
NA	TRBV27	TRBD1	TRBJ2-7	CASSLVYRDRGSYEQYF	TGTGCCAGCAGTTTAGTCTACCGGGACAGGGGATCCTACGAGCAGTACTTC
NA	TRBV29-1	NA	TRBJ2-5	CSVKSGTGKETQYF	TGCAGCGTCAAATCCGGGACTGGGAAAGAGACCCAGTACTTC
many	TRBV2	NA	TRBJ1-5	CASSVLRESNQPQHF	TGTGCCAGCAGTGTCCTAAGGGAAAGCAATCAGCCCCAGCATTTT
NA	TRBV7-9	NA	TRBJ2-7	CALEGQGYEQYF	TGTGCCCTAGAAGGGCAGGGCTACGAGCAGTACTTC
NA	TRBV7-6	NA	TRBJ1-2	CASSLAAESYGYTF	TGTGCCAGCAGCTTAGCCGCCGAGTCCTATGGCTACACCTTC
many	TRBV28	NA	TRBJ2-1	CATRGRRYNEQFF	TGTGCCACCAGGGGCAGGCGTTACAATGAGCAGTTCTTC
NA	TRBV6-5	NA	TRBJ2-2	CASSYWTRANTGELFF	TGTGCCAGCAGTTACTGGACCAGAGCGAACACCGGGGAGCTGTTTTTT
NA	TRBV11-2	TRBD2	TRBJ2-5	CASSFLAGASQETQYF	TGTGCCAGCAGCTTTTTGGCGGGAGCGTCCCAAGAGACCCAGTACTTC
NA	TRBV20-1	NA	TRBJ1-5	CSARQGAQPQHF	TGCAGTGCCAGGCAGGGAGCTCAGCCCCAGCATTTT
NA	TRBV15	NA	TRBJ1-2	CATSRDGKGGYTF	TGTGCCACCAGCAGAGACGGGAAAGGCGGCTACACCTTC
NA	TRBV12-3/TRBV12-4	NA	TRBJ1-3	CASSLRESGNTIYF	TGTGCCAGCAGTCTACGCGAATCTGGAAACACCATATATTTT
NA	TRBV20-1	NA	TRBJ1-1	CSASRDRNTEAFF	TGCAGTGCTAGTCGGGACCGGAACACTGAAGCTTTCTTT
NA	TRBV20-1	NA	TRBJ1-6	CSASQGYNSPLHF	TGCAGTGCTTCTCAGGGGTATAATTCACCCCTCCACTTT
NA	TRBV7-6	TRBD2	TRBJ2-5	CASSLVAGEPHVPETQYF	TGTGCCAGCAGCTTAGTAGCGGGCGAACCCCATGTTCCAGAGACCCAGTACTTC
many	TRBV12-3/TRBV12-4	TRBD1	TRBJ1-5	CASSGTGALQPQHF	TGTGCCAGCAGTGGGACAGGTGCTCTCCAGCCCCAGCATTTT
NA	TRBV7-9	NA	TRBJ2-1	CASSLGGTPYNEQFF	TGTGCCAGCAGCTTAGGCGGGACCCCCTACAATGAGCAGTTCTTC
few	TRBV19	TRBD1	TRBJ1-5	CASSIDRTGRQPQHF	TGTGCCAGTAGTATAGATAGGACAGGTCGTCAGCCCCAGCATTTT
NA	TRBV20-1	NA	TRBJ1-2	CSARAPGKGPNYGYTF	TGCAGTGCTAGAGCCCCAGGGAAGGGGCCTAACTATGGCTACACCTTC